A single sample is the source of the 5 T cell receptor beta chains below, sequenced in a study of blood T cell repertoires in COVID-19. Produced via immunoSEQ multiplex PCR; TCRdb's table is partial and in-frame only. This table holds roughly 100,000 clones, roughly 80% found once. Sequencing was done on a sample of peripheral blood. The receptors stem from a woman of 80 years or more with acute or convalescent COVID-19.

The chain has TRBV6-5 and TRBJ1-2; TRBD1 matches 7 bases. Per the germline V gene, CDR1 is MNHEY and CDR2 is SVGAGI. This CDR3 contains 12 residues. J gave up 8 bases and V 7 bases, and 7 bases lay outside the gene matches. In DNA, the CDR3 is TGTGCCAGCACCCGACAGGGAACGGGCTACACCTTC. Its translation: CASTRQGTGYTF.

This chain connects TRBV19 to TRBJ2-1; TRBD2 matches at 7 bases. CDR3 length: 15 residues. V shed 1 base, J shed 2 bases, and the junction held 2 bases outside the gene matches. Germline-derived CDR1 and CDR2 are LNHDA and SQIVND (reference sequence). CDR3 sequence (DNA): TGTGCCAGTAGTATAGCTAGCGGACCCTACAATGAGCAGTTCTTC. It specifies CASSIASGPYNEQFF. The full variable domain, rest sourced from reference TRBV19 and TRBJ2-1, is DGGITQSPKYLFRKEGQNVTLSCEQNLNHDAMYWYRQDPGQGLRLIYYSQIVNDFQKGDIAEGYSVSREKKESFPLTVTSAQKNPTAFYLCASSIASGPYNEQFFGPGTRLTVL.

V usage is TRBV6-6 and J usage is TRBJ1-1, with D uncertain. The CDR3 is 14 amino acids. V was trimmed by 2 bases and J by 4 bases, leaving 11 bases between them. Per the germline V gene, CDR1 is MNHNY and CDR2 is SVGAGI (reference sequence). CDR3 in amino acids: CASSYGGLGTEAFF. The CDR3 DNA follows: TGTGCCAGCAGTTACGGCGGTCTTGGCACTGAAGCTTTCTTT.

In its sample, this clone was seen once. CDR3 in amino acids: CASSLGLAGSEQYV. The CDR3 coding sequence is TGTGCCAGCAGCTTGGGACTAGCGGGCTCCGAGCAGTACGTC. The J gene is TRBJ2-7, the V gene TRBV11-3; 12 nucleotides align to TRBD2. The CDR3 is 14 residues long. With 3 bases clipped from V and 6 bases from J, the junction kept 3 bases outside the gene matches. From germline, CDR1 is SGHNT and CDR2 YENEEA.

The J gene is TRBJ2-1, the V gene TRBV3-1 (or the pseudogene TRBV3-2); 9 nucleotides line up with TRBD1. The CDR3 is made up of 15 amino acids. V lost 4 bases, J lost 6 bases, and 7 bases stayed unmatched. CDR1 is LGHDT, CDR2 YNNKEL, per germline (reference sequence). CDR3 in amino acids: CASSLTRQGGNEQFF. The DNA for the CDR3 is TGTGCCAGCAGCCTTACGAGACAGGGGGGCAATGAGCAGTTCTTC.